The 21 T cell receptor beta chains listed next were all sequenced from one sample in a study of cytomegalovirus exposure and HLA in healthy donors. PCR involved 60 Vbeta and 13 Jbeta primers. The data were produced by immunoSEQ multiplex PCR, yet TCRdb's version contains in-frame clones alone and is incomplete. The data show more than 110,000 clones, around 80% seen once. Specimen: PBMCs. The receptors were gathered from a man younger than 45 in good health and CMV-seronegative.

The sample holds a few counts of this clone. The J gene is TRBJ2-2, the V gene TRBV5-8; 8 bases line up with TRBD1. The junction had 10 bases not matched to a gene; V was cut back by 1 base and J by 5 bases. The CDR3 extends over 17 amino acids. The germline V gene has CDR1 SGHTS and CDR2 YDEGEE. CDR3 DNA sequence: TGTGCCAGCAGCTTGTTCGGTGGTCAGGGGGCTACCGGGGAGCTGTTTTTT. The encoded protein is CASSLFGGQGATGELFF.

V gene TRBV5-1 combines with J gene TRBJ1-1; the match to TRBD1 covers 10 bases. The CDR3 contains 15 residues. The V gene end was trimmed by 7 bases and the J gene end by 1 base; junction bases not matched to a gene: 7. Looked up from germline, CDR1 is SGHRS and CDR2 is YFSETQ. CDR3 nucleotides: TGCGCCAGCGGTCCCGGGACAGGGGCGAACACTGAAGCTTTCTTT. Protein: CASGPGTGANTEAFF.

This chain connects TRBV19 to TRBJ2-5, with 9 bases that match TRBD2. This CDR3 is built from 15 residues. Germline trimming cut 6 bases from V and 4 bases from J; bases unmatched to any gene: 9. CDR1 and CDR2 from the germline V gene are LNHDA and SQIVND (reference sequence). The CDR3 protein is CASSEYSGRGETQYF. Written as DNA, the CDR3 is TGTGCCAGTAGCGAATATAGCGGGAGAGGAGAGACCCAGTACTTC.

This chain links TRBV7-6 with TRBJ2-7; 8 bases agree with TRBD1. The CDR3 runs 15 residues. Trimming removed 5 bases from V and 3 bases from J; junction bases left unmatched: 9. The V gene's germline CDR1 is SGHVS and CDR2 FNYEAQ. CDR3 nucleotide sequence: TGTGCCAGCAGCCCGACACGGACAGGGCGCTACGAGCAGTACTTC. Amino acids: CASSPTRTGRYEQYF.

The rearrangement links TRBV29-1 to TRBJ1-1; a weak D match, TRBD1 (6 bases). V lost 7 bases and J lost 1, with 16 bases in between. The CDR3 is 14 amino acids. Per the germline V gene, CDR1 is SQVTM and CDR2 is ANQGSEA. The DNA for the CDR3 is TGCAGCGCCTCGTTCGGGGGGGCGAACACTGAAGCTTTCTTT. Its protein product is CSASFGGANTEAFF.

The chain uses TRBV11-3 and TRBJ2-2, with D perhaps TRBD1 (5 bases). Germline CDR1 SGHNT, CDR2 YENEEA. The V gene lost 5 bases and the J gene lost 2 bases, with 12 bases spanning the gap. This CDR3 has 15 amino acids. CDR3 bases: TGTGCCAGCAGCCCCAGCGACAGCAACACCGGGGAGCTGTTTTTT. Translating it yields CASSPSDSNTGELFF.

The chain recombines TRBV6-4 with TRBJ1-1, with D maybe TRBD1 (6 bases). Trimming stripped 2 bases from V and 8 bases from J, with 12 bases between. The CDR3 is 13 amino acids. Germline CDR1 MRHNA, CDR2 SNTAGT. In DNA form, the CDR3 reads TGTGCCAGCAGTGACAATCCCGGGACAGAAGCTTTCTTT. It yields the protein CASSDNPGTEAFF.

Turning to this clone: This sample includes further DNA sequences coding for the same CDR3. The rearrangement joins TRBV2 to TRBJ2-7; TRBD1 is a possible D gene (6 bases). V was cut by 6 bases and J by 4 bases, with 7 bases left in between. The CDR3 is made up of 11 amino acids. Germline values: CDR1 SNHLY, CDR2 FYNNEI. CDR3 in DNA: TGTGCCAGCAGGGGACATTACGAGCAGTACTTC. Translating gives CASRGHYEQYF.

This chain links TRBV5-1 with TRBJ2-3; 8 bases map to TRBD2. This CDR3 has 14 amino acids. Germline V gene sequence: CDR1 SGHRS, CDR2 YFSETQ. Unmatched junction bases numbered 5, after V lost 4 bases and J lost 4 bases. The CDR3 loop reads CASSPGLAPDTQYF. The CDR3 DNA is TGCGCCAGCAGCCCAGGACTAGCCCCAGATACGCAGTATTTT.

The CDR3 DNA reads TGCGCCAGCAGCCAAGTAGGGGGTTCGGGGACGCAAGGCAGGCAACTGTTTTTT. It specifies CASSQVGGSGTQGRQLFF. The V gene is TRBV4-1, the J gene TRBJ1-4, with D possibly matching TRBD1 (6 bases). Germline V gene lookup returns CDR1 MGHRA and CDR2 YSYEKL. The CDR3 consists of 18 residues. The V and J ends lost 1 base and 12 bases respectively, with 27 bases between them.

The chain has TRBV15 and TRBJ2-1, with D perhaps matching TRBD2 (6 bases). CDR3 length: 18 amino acids. Germline CDR1 LNHNV, CDR2 YYDKDF (reference sequence). Trimming cost V 0 bases and J 1 base, with 16 bases left between them. DNA of the CDR3: TGTGCCACCAGCAGAGATCGGGCGGGGCCCGGGTCCTACAATGAGCAGTTCTTC. It specifies CATSRDRAGPGSYNEQFF.

The chain employs TRBV13 and TRBJ1-3, with D perhaps matching TRBD1 (5 bases). Trimming took off 4 bases at V and 6 bases at J, with 16 bases between the two ends. The CDR3 loop spans 15 amino acids. Germline values: CDR1 PRHDT, CDR2 FYEKMQ (reference sequence). Written as DNA, the CDR3 is TGTGCCAGCAGCTCCCCGCCTGGGGGGTCAAACACCATATATTTT. This sequence encodes CASSSPPGGSNTIYF.

The rearrangement links TRBV29-1 to TRBJ1-4; possible D gene TRBD1, 5 bases. V was cut by 7 bases and J by 7 bases, with 10 bases left in between. CDR1 SQVTM and CDR2 ANQGSEA come from the germline V gene. This CDR3 has 11 residues. The CDR3 nucleotides read TGCAGCGGCAGGGAGGGTGAAAAACTGTTTTTT. Translation gives CSGREGEKLFF.

The V gene is TRBV4-1, the J gene TRBJ1-4; 7 bases align to TRBD1. The V gene's germline CDR1 is MGHRA and CDR2 YSYEKL. V shed 0 bases, J shed 0 bases, and the junction held 4 bases outside the gene matches. The CDR3 runs to 17 residues. This chain's CDR3 is CASSQDLGTATNEKLFF. DNA for the CDR3: TGCGCCAGCAGCCAAGATCTAGGGACAGCAACTAATGAAAAACTGTTTTTT.

The chain has TRBV11-2 and TRBJ2-7, with 11 bases that match TRBD2. Germline CDR1 is SGHAT and CDR2 is FQNNGV. V gave up 6 bases and J gave up 1 base; unmatched junction bases: 5. This CDR3 is 15 amino acids long. CDR3 region: CASSISSGGSYEQYF. Here the CDR3 DNA reads TGTGCCAGCAGTATTTCTAGCGGGGGGTCCTACGAGCAGTACTTC.

V usage is TRBV5-6 and J usage is TRBJ1-3; D is uncertain. The ends were cut back, 0 bases at V and 10 bases at J, with 11 bases in the middle. Germline assignment: CDR1 SGHDT and CDR2 YYEEEE. This CDR3 has 13 amino acids. CDR3 sequence reads: CASSLEGRGTIYF. CDR3 nucleotide sequence: TGTGCCAGCAGCTTGGAAGGGAGAGGGACCATATATTTT.

The gene calls are TRBV19 and TRBJ2-2, with D possibly matching TRBD2 (5 bases). Germline CDR1 and CDR2: LNHDA and SQIVND (reference sequence). Deletions cut 1 base from V and 2 bases from J, with 11 bases between. The CDR3 sequence is 16 residues long. CDR3 in amino acids: CASSIAGILNTGELFF. The CDR3 DNA reads as TGTGCCAGTAGTATAGCCGGGATTCTAAACACCGGGGAGCTGTTTTTT.

This clone was detected only a few times. The V gene is TRBV6-1, the J gene TRBJ1-1; D perhaps matches TRBD1 (6 bases). The V end lost 4 bases, the J end lost 3 bases, and 18 bases lay between the germline ends. The CDR3 runs to 16 residues. CDR1 is MNHNS and CDR2 is SASEGT in the germline V gene. CDR3 residues: CASSVTGLGGDTEAFF. The CDR3 DNA is TGTGCCAGCAGTGTAACAGGGTTGGGGGGGGACACTGAAGCTTTCTTT.

The chain is built from TRBV11-2 and TRBJ2-1; D is possibly TRBD2 (6 bases). Germline values: CDR1 SGHAT, CDR2 FQNNGV. V was cut by 3 bases and J by 0 bases, with 9 bases left in between. The CDR3 is 15 residues long. Here the CDR3 reads CASSLGLSSYNEQFF. The CDR3 nucleotides read TGTGCCAGCAGCTTGGGACTCAGCTCCTACAATGAGCAGTTCTTC.

The chain employs TRBV5-8 and TRBJ2-7; D is possibly TRBD2 (5 bases). This CDR3 is built from 15 residues. V was trimmed by 4 bases and J by 2 bases, leaving 16 bases between them. In germline, CDR1 is SGHTS, CDR2 YDEGEE. This CDR3 reads CASSQTPTGTYEQYF. CDR3 bases: TGTGCCAGCAGCCAAACCCCGACGGGAACCTACGAGCAGTACTTC. Based on the CDR3 plus reference TRBV5-8 and TRBJ2-7, the full variable domain is EAGVTQSPTHLIKTRGQQATLRCSPISGHTSVYWYQQALGLGLQFLLWYDEGEERNRGNFPPRFSGRQFPNYSSELNVNALELEDSALYLCASSQTPTGTYEQYFGPGTRLTVT.

V is TRBV7-2 and J is TRBJ2-1; 7 bases fit TRBD2. CDR1 SGHTA and CDR2 FQGNSA come from the germline V gene. V shed 5 bases, J shed 2 bases, and the junction held 6 bases outside the gene matches. The CDR3 is 15 amino acids. The CDR3 region has the DNA TGTGCCAGCAGCCAGAGCGGGGTCCCCTACAATGAGCAGTTCTTC. Its translation is CASSQSGVPYNEQFF. Supplemented by reference TRBV7-2 and TRBJ2-1, the full variable domain reads GAGVSQSPSNKVTEKGKDVELRCDPISGHTALYWYRQSLGQGLEFLIYFQGNSAPDKSGLPSDRFSAERTGGSVSTLTIQRTQQEDSAVYLCASSQSGVPYNEQFFGPGTRLTVL.